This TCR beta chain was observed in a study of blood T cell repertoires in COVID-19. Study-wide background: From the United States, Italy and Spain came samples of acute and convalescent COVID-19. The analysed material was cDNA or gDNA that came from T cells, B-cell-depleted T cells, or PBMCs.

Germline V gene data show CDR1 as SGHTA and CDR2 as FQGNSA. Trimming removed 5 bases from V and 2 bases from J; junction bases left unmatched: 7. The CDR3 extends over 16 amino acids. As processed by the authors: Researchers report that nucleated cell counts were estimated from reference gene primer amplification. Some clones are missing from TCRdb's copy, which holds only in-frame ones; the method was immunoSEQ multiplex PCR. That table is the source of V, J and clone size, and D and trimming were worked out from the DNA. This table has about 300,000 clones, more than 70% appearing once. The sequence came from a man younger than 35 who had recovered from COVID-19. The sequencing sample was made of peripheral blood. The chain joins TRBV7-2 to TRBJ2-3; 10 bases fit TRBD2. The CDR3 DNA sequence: TGTGCCAGCAGCCCCGTTAGCGGGGGGCTCACAGATACGCAGTATTTT. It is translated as CASSPVSGGLTDTQYF. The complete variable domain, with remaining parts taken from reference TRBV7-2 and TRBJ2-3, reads GAGVSQSPSNKVTEKGKDVELRCDPISGHTALYWYRQSLGQGLEFLIYFQGNSAPDKSGLPSDRFSAERTGGSVSTLTIQRTQQEDSAVYLCASSPVSGGLTDTQYFGPGTRLTVL.